The T cell receptor beta chain under discussion was sequenced for a study of human T cells and chemical hapten exposure. Across the study: Patches that contained 0.01% DPC were applied to the upper back and read at 6 days. Overall study findings and caveats: Compared with pre-sensitization or healthy control sets, expanded TCRs clustered more.

Study processing details: The median was 95,638 TCRs per sample, ranging roughly 20,000 to 750,000. Each CDR3 protein is one row after TCRdb ran MiXCR on the RACE reads. V and J calls and clone size were set by TCRdb, not the authors. The repertoire holds some 70,000 distinct CDR3 sequences, with 30% to 35% as singletons. With regard to this clonotype: What it recognizes is unknown.

After removal of 2 bases from V and 2 bases from J, the junction contained 4 bases not matched to a gene. The CDR3 has 16 amino acids. Germline CDR1 is SGHKS and CDR2 is YYEKEE (reference sequence). Time point given: patch test 1, 2 weeks after DPC sensitization. Treatment in this sample: therapeutic diphenylcyclopropenone sensitization with weekly scalp DPC. The study extracted total RNA from unfractionated whole blood. The sample here was whole blood, taken in connection with sensitization to the hapten diphenylcyclopropenone (DPC). This chain joins TRBV5-5 and TRBJ2-1; TRBD1 agrees at 10 bases. The sequence came from a middle-aged man with alopecia areata. Some clones in this sample may be carry-over from other donors' samples. CDR3 loop: CASSFDRGRAYNEQFF. In DNA form, the CDR3 reads TGTGCCAGCAGCTTTGACAGGGGGCGCGCCTACAATGAGCAGTTCTTC.